The 32 T cell receptor beta chains listed next were all sequenced from one sample in a study of blood T cell repertoires in COVID-19. Assay: immunoSEQ multiplex PCR; the TCRdb copy retains only in-frame clones and omits some. The sample has about 100,000 clones, around 92% seen once. The specimen was peripheral blood. These receptors were collected from a man younger than 35 with acute or convalescent COVID-19.

The chain employs TRBV5-1 and TRBJ2-7; D is perhaps TRBD1 (6 bases). From germline, CDR1 is SGHRS and CDR2 YFSETQ. V shed 2 bases and J shed 2 bases, with 11 bases lying between them. CDR3 length: 14 residues. CDR3 residues: CASSLQGRTYEQYF. The DNA of the CDR3 is TGCGCCAGCAGCTTACAGGGTAGGACCTACGAGCAGTACTTC.

In its sample, this clone was seen a few times. CDR3 nucleotide sequence: TGTGCCAGCAGCGTATCCGAGGGGGCGAATGAAAAACTGTTTTTT. This codes for CASSVSEGANEKLFF. This rearrangement joins TRBV9 to TRBJ1-4, with TRBD1 matching over 7 bases. Germline V gene data show CDR1 as SGDLS and CDR2 as YYNGEE. This CDR3 is 15 amino acids long. V shed 1 base and J 5 bases; nucleotides not matched to a gene: 5.

The rearrangement joins TRBV6-6 to TRBJ1-5; 9 nucleotides line up with TRBD1. CDR1 is MNHNY and CDR2 is SVGAGI in the germline V gene (reference sequence). V shed 6 bases and J 6 bases; nucleotides not matched to a gene: 6. This CDR3 is built from 14 residues. This chain's CDR3 is CASRPGTGFQPQHF. CDR3 DNA sequence: TGTGCCAGCAGACCCGGGACAGGGTTTCAGCCCCAGCATTTT.

In DNA, the CDR3 is TGTGCCAGCAGCCGCGACAGGGGCTCTGGAAACACCATATATTTT. Amino acid sequence: CASSRDRGSGNTIYF. The chain is built from TRBV7-2 and TRBJ1-3; 8 bases match TRBD1. Germline CDR1 and CDR2: SGHTA and FQGNSA. This CDR3 is built from 15 residues. The V segment lost 5 bases and the J segment 0 bases; nucleotides outside the gene matches: 3. Complete variable domain (other parts from reference TRBV7-2 and TRBJ1-3): GAGVSQSPSNKVTEKGKDVELRCDPISGHTALYWYRQSLGQGLEFLIYFQGNSAPDKSGLPSDRFSAERTGGSVSTLTIQRTQQEDSAVYLCASSRDRGSGNTIYFGEGSWLTVV.

The chain uses TRBV6-2 or TRBV6-3 and TRBJ2-3, with TRBD2 matching 10 bases. The J segment lost 2 bases and the V segment lost 0 bases, leaving 8 bases of the junction unmatched. The CDR3 extends over 18 amino acids. Germline V gene data show CDR1 as MNHEY and CDR2 as SVGEGT. The CDR3, as DNA: TGTGCCAGCAGTTACTCGAGGGGGGGACTAGCGTACACAGATACGCAGTATTTT. Protein: CASSYSRGGLAYTDTQYF.

The rearrangement uses TRBV5-1 and TRBJ1-2; a possible D gene is TRBD1 (6 bases). The CDR3 runs to 13 residues. Germline CDR1 reads SGHRS; CDR2 reads YFSETQ. The V end was cut by 5 bases, the J end by 6 bases, with 14 bases between. DNA for the CDR3: TGCGCCAGCAGTCCCGACAGGTACCATGGCTACACCTTC. Protein: CASSPDRYHGYTF.

This chain uses TRBV29-1 with TRBJ1-4; no reliable D call. CDR1 SQVTM and CDR2 ANQGSEA come from the germline V gene. V was trimmed by 5 bases and J by 0 bases, leaving 4 bases between them. The CDR3 contains 12 residues. The CDR3 protein is CSVCTTNEKLFF. The CDR3 DNA follows: TGCAGCGTTTGTACAACTAATGAAAAACTGTTTTTT.

Of note for this clone: Distinct nucleotide sequences in the sample also encode this CDR3. The chain links TRBV30 to TRBJ1-5; D is possibly TRBD1 (5 bases). The CDR3 has 14 amino acids. Germline assignment: CDR1 GTSNPN and CDR2 SVGIG (reference sequence). Deletions cut 0 bases from V and 4 bases from J, with 10 bases between. This chain's CDR3 is CAWSVQGSNQPQHF. The DNA for the CDR3 is TGTGCCTGGAGTGTTCAGGGAAGTAATCAGCCCCAGCATTTT.

This clone was found once. This sequence joins TRBV9 and TRBJ2-6, with TRBD2 as a possible D gene (6 bases). The CDR3 totals 16 residues. From germline, CDR1 is SGDLS and CDR2 YYNGEE. V was cut by 7 bases and J by 0 bases, with 14 bases left in between. The CDR3 coding sequence is TGTGCCAGCCGGAGGGGCAGTGCCTCTGGGGCCAACGTCCTGACTTTC. It yields the protein CASRRGSASGANVLTF. The variable domain in full, with the rest retrieved from reference TRBV9 and TRBJ2-6, is DSGVTQTPKHLITATGQRVTLRCSPRSGDLSVYWYQQSLDQGLQFLIQYYNGEERAKGNILERFSAQQFPDLHSELNLSSLELGDSALYFCASRRGSASGANVLTFGAGSRLTVL.

The chain links TRBV9 to TRBJ2-5, with TRBD2 identical over 8 bases. The V gene end was trimmed by 0 bases and the J gene end by 0 bases; junction bases not matched to a gene: 7. CDR3 length: 17 amino acids. From germline, CDR1 is SGDLS and CDR2 YYNGEE. CDR3 sequence: CASSVEVGGGNQETQYF. The CDR3 DNA reads as TGTGCCAGCAGCGTAGAGGTTGGCGGGGGGAACCAAGAGACCCAGTACTTC.

V gene TRBV19 combines with J gene TRBJ1-2; no clear D gene. Trimming took 4 bases from V and 1 from J, leaving 7 bases between them. Germline V gene data show CDR1 as LNHDA and CDR2 as SQIVND (reference sequence). The CDR3 runs to 13 residues. DNA of the CDR3: TGTGCCAGTAGTACCGGAGTTAACTATGGCTACACCTTC. It encodes CASSTGVNYGYTF.

This sequence joins TRBV5-1 and TRBJ1-1; 8 bases fit TRBD1. Germline CDR1 is SGHRS and CDR2 is YFSETQ. V shed 1 base, J shed 1 base, and the junction held 12 bases outside the gene matches. This CDR3 is built from 18 residues. The CDR3: CASSLTAGGARGNTEAFF. DNA of the CDR3: TGCGCCAGCAGCTTGACGGCAGGGGGCGCCCGAGGGAACACTGAAGCTTTCTTT.

The V gene is TRBV19, the J gene TRBJ1-3; TRBD1 matches 7 bases. The V and J ends lost 6 bases and 6 bases, in that order; junction bases with no gene match: 8. The CDR3 spans 14 residues. The germline V gene has CDR1 LNHDA and CDR2 SQIVND (reference sequence). The CDR3 here is CASSSGTALNTIYF. The CDR3, as DNA: TGTGCCAGTAGCTCCGGGACAGCCTTAAACACCATATATTTT. Using reference TRBV19 and TRBJ1-3 for the parts outside the CDR3, the full variable domain is DGGITQSPKYLFRKEGQNVTLSCEQNLNHDAMYWYRQDPGQGLRLIYYSQIVNDFQKGDIAEGYSVSREKKESFPLTVTSAQKNPTAFYLCASSSGTALNTIYFGEGSWLTVV.

The chain is built from TRBV4-2 and TRBJ1-2; TRBD1 matches 12 bases. The CDR3 sequence is 17 residues long. V lost 0 bases and J lost 2; bases outside the gene matches: 4. Germline V gene data show CDR1 as LGHNA and CDR2 as YNFKEQ. CDR3 bases: TGTGCCAGCAGCCAAGACCGGGACAGGGGGCTCAACTATGGCTACACCTTC. It translates to CASSQDRDRGLNYGYTF.

The genes are TRBV19 and TRBJ2-7; TRBD1 agrees at 7 bases. The germline CDR1 and CDR2 sequences are LNHDA and SQIVND (reference sequence). The CDR3 is made up of 15 amino acids. Germline trimming cut 6 bases from V and 3 bases from J; bases unmatched to any gene: 11. CDR3 amino acids: CASSAGGHLGYEQYF. CDR3 nucleotides: TGTGCCAGTAGCGCAGGGGGTCACCTAGGCTACGAGCAGTACTTC.

The chain employs TRBV6-5 and TRBJ2-2; 7 nucleotides agree with TRBD1. The CDR3 consists of 15 residues. V gave up 11 bases and J gave up 3 bases; unmatched junction bases: 12. CDR1 is MNHEY and CDR2 is SVGAGI in the germline V gene. The CDR3 sequence is CAGGPDRADTGELFF. The CDR3 DNA follows: TGTGCCGGGGGCCCCGACAGGGCGGACACCGGGGAGCTGTTTTTT.

The rearrangement uses TRBV18 and TRBJ1-4; 8 nucleotides align to TRBD1. Looked up from germline, CDR1 is KGHSH and CDR2 is LQKENI. Germline trimming cut 6 bases from V and 7 bases from J; bases unmatched to any gene: 7. The CDR3 runs 14 residues. CDR3 in amino acids: CASSLQGASEKLFF. DNA of the CDR3: TGTGCCAGCTCTCTTCAGGGGGCGAGTGAAAAACTGTTTTTT.

This clone was seen a few times. This chain uses TRBV7-6 with TRBJ2-3, with D possibly being TRBD2 (6 bases). Trimming removed 2 bases at V and 6 bases at J, with 15 bases between. CDR1 and CDR2 from the germline V gene are SGHVS and FNYEAQ. The CDR3 is 15 amino acids. The CDR3 is CASSLNGQAGDTQYF. DNA for the CDR3: TGTGCCAGCAGCTTAAATGGGCAGGCGGGGGATACGCAGTATTTT.

The V call is TRBV7-2, the J call TRBJ2-3; TRBD1 matches 7 bases. The trim removed 6 bases at V and 3 bases at J, leaving 3 bases unmatched. The CDR3 spans 13 residues. Germline CDR1 and CDR2: SGHTA and FQGNSA. CDR3 DNA sequence: TGTGCCAGCAGGAGACAGGGTACAGATACGCAGTATTTT. Translated: CASRRQGTDTQYF. Together with reference TRBV7-2 and TRBJ2-3, the CDR3 gives the full variable domain: GAGVSQSPSNKVTEKGKDVELRCDPISGHTALYWYRQSLGQGLEFLIYFQGNSAPDKSGLPSDRFSAERTGGSVSTLTIQRTQQEDSAVYLCASRRQGTDTQYFGPGTRLTVL.

The chain carries TRBV3-1 (or the pseudogene TRBV3-2) and TRBJ2-1, with 7 nucleotides matching TRBD2. Germline CDR1 reads LGHDT; CDR2 reads YNNKEL (reference sequence). The CDR3 length is 15 residues. With 4 bases clipped from V and 6 bases from J, the junction kept 9 bases outside the gene matches. In DNA form, the CDR3 reads TGTGCCAGCAGCCCGACTAGCTCCTCCCCCAATGAGCAGTTCTTC. It codes for CASSPTSSSPNEQFF.

The chain joins TRBV2 to TRBJ1-2; 11 nucleotides align to TRBD1. Germline V gene sequence: CDR1 SNHLY, CDR2 FYNNEI. V shed 6 bases, J shed 6 bases, and the junction held 3 bases outside the gene matches. The CDR3 contains 13 residues. The CDR3 DNA follows: TGTGCCAGCAGCCGGACAGGGGGCGATGGCTACACCTTC. Translating it yields CASSRTGGDGYTF.

The V gene is TRBV11-2, the J gene TRBJ2-3; 12 bases align to TRBD1. J gave up 2 bases and V 5 bases, and 8 bases lay outside the gene matches. Germline CDR1 is SGHAT and CDR2 is FQNNGV. The CDR3 is 17 residues long. The CDR3 DNA follows: TGTGCCAGCAGCCGGGGACAGGGGGCTCCCATCACAGATACGCAGTATTTT. Its protein is CASSRGQGAPITDTQYF.

The genes are TRBV7-8 and TRBJ2-3, with D tentatively TRBD1 (7 bases). Between the trimmed V and J ends, which lost 3 bases and 4 bases, there was a span of 17 bases. The CDR3 has 16 amino acids. From germline, CDR1 is SGHVS and CDR2 FQNEAQ. CDR3 nucleotide sequence: TGTGCCAGCAGCTTGAGGACAGGAGGGCAAGCAGATACGCAGTATTTT. Its protein is CASSLRTGGQADTQYF.

This clone was counted between two and nine times. J is TRBJ1-1 and V is TRBV15, with 7 nucleotides matching TRBD1. CDR1 is LNHNV and CDR2 is YYDKDF in the germline V gene (reference sequence). The V segment lost 3 bases and the J segment 4 bases; nucleotides outside the gene matches: 5. The CDR3 contains 14 residues. CDR3 coding DNA: TGTGCCACCAGCAGGACAGGGCATGCCACTGAAGCTTTCTTT. Its translation: CATSRTGHATEAFF.

This clone was detected a few times. The rearrangement links TRBV4-1 to TRBJ2-7; 8 nucleotides agree with TRBD2. CDR3 length: 15 amino acids. In germline, CDR1 is MGHRA, CDR2 YSYEKL. Trimming took 0 bases from V and 6 from J; bases not matched to a gene: 7. The CDR3 loop is CASSQEAGEEGEQYF. CDR3 nucleotide sequence: TGCGCCAGCAGCCAAGAAGCGGGAGAGGAGGGCGAGCAGTACTTC.

The J gene is TRBJ1-5, the V gene TRBV5-5, with TRBD1 as a possible D gene (6 bases). Trimming took off 4 bases at V and 0 bases at J, with 26 bases between the two ends. Germline V CDR1 and CDR2: SGHKS, YYEKEE (reference sequence). The CDR3 length is 20 residues. The CDR3 DNA is TGTGCCAGCAGCCCGAAATCTACTTCACAGGGAACTTATAGCAATCAGCCCCAGCATTTT. Translated: CASSPKSTSQGTYSNQPQHF.

The rearrangement joins TRBV18 to TRBJ2-3, with a tentative D call TRBD1 (5 bases). The ends were cut back, 0 bases at V and 2 bases at J, with 12 bases in the middle. The CDR3 covers 16 residues. The germline V gene has CDR1 KGHSH and CDR2 LQKENI. CDR3 amino acids: CASSPPVRVPTDTQYF. Here the CDR3 DNA reads TGTGCCAGCTCACCACCGGTCAGGGTACCCACAGATACGCAGTATTTT.

The V gene is TRBV7-2, the J gene TRBJ2-7, with 10 bases that match TRBD1. The CDR3 runs to 16 residues. With V trimmed by 0 bases and J by 4 bases, 6 bases remained unmatched. Per the germline V gene, CDR1 is SGHTA and CDR2 is FQGNSA. CDR3: CASSLAGQGEGYEQYF. The CDR3 nucleotides read TGTGCCAGCAGCTTAGCAGGACAGGGGGAAGGATACGAGCAGTACTTC. Drawing the rest from reference TRBV7-2 and TRBJ2-7, the complete variable domain is GAGVSQSPSNKVTEKGKDVELRCDPISGHTALYWYRQSLGQGLEFLIYFQGNSAPDKSGLPSDRFSAERTGGSVSTLTIQRTQQEDSAVYLCASSLAGQGEGYEQYFGPGTRLTVT.

The chain combines TRBV19 with TRBJ2-3; 14 bases line up with TRBD2. This CDR3 is 18 amino acids long. The V gene end was trimmed by 5 bases and the J gene end by 0 bases; junction bases not matched to a gene: 7. Germline V gene data show CDR1 as LNHDA and CDR2 as SQIVND (reference sequence). For the CDR3, the DNA is TGTGCCAGTAGTCCTCGACTAGCGGGAGGGCCAAGCACAGATACGCAGTATTTT. Translated: CASSPRLAGGPSTDTQYF.

The gene calls are TRBV3-1 (or the pseudogene TRBV3-2) and TRBJ2-6, with 7 bases aligning to TRBD2. Germline trimming cut 4 bases from V and 1 base from J; bases unmatched to any gene: 13. Germline loops: CDR1 LGHDT, CDR2 YNNKEL (reference sequence). This CDR3 has 19 residues. CDR3 sequence: CASSRGTGLGGSGANVLTF. CDR3 DNA sequence: TGTGCCAGCAGCCGAGGAACAGGCCTCGGGGGGTCTGGGGCCAACGTCCTGACTTTC.

The V and J genes are TRBV27 and TRBJ2-5; no reliable D call. Trimming pared 5 bases from V and 2 bases from J, leaving 9 bases between. Germline-derived CDR1 and CDR2 are MNHEY and SMNVEV (reference sequence). This CDR3 region has 13 residues. The CDR3: CASSNSRQETQYF. As DNA, the CDR3 is TGTGCCAGCAGTAATAGCCGTCAAGAGACCCAGTACTTC.

The V call is TRBV7-2, the J call TRBJ1-5, with D perhaps TRBD1 (6 bases). Germline V CDR1 and CDR2: SGHTA, FQGNSA. This CDR3 region has 14 residues. Trimming took off 1 base at V and 10 bases at J, with 14 bases between the two ends. The CDR3 here is CASSLDSAGDPQHF. The DNA of the CDR3 is TGTGCCAGCAGCTTAGATTCAGCAGGGGATCCCCAGCATTTT.